This TCR beta chain stems from a study of CD8+ T cells in alopecia areata. The study sorted pooled cutaneous lymph node cells by CD4, CD8alpha, NKG2D, NKG2ACE and other markers. RNA was extracted and reverse transcribed into cDNA as the sequencing template. Libraries were prepared by immunoSEQ multiplex PCR; TCRdb keeps only in-frame clonotypes and omits some of them. The data show about 270,000 clones, with none appearing a single time. For this clone: Gene names follow the mouse nomenclature.

The TCR originated in a C3H/HeJ mouse with alopecia areata. MHC haplotype here: H2-k. The sample was CD4+ T cells sorted from a lymph node.

The CDR3 bases that were read are TGTGCCAGCAGTATGCACATTAACCAAGAC. This translates into CASSMHINQD. The complete CDR3 sequence is CASSMHINQDTQYF. The chain combines TRBV19 with TRBJ2-5; D is ambiguous. The read comes to an end 4 residues before the CDR3 does, leaving the germline J gene to fill in the end. This CDR3 spans 14 amino acids. CDR1 is FNHDT, CDR2 SITEND, per germline (reference sequence). The V end was cut by 2 bases, the J end by 0 bases, with 7 bases between.